Listed below are T cell receptor beta chains from one sample, sequenced in a study of long-term antiretroviral therapy in people with HIV. This table comes from immunoSEQ multiplex PCR, and its TCRdb copy is limited to in-frame clones, with some not included. The sample lists 25,000 to 35,000 clones, about 97% occurring once. The sample here was unsorted PBMCs, taken 6.9 years after starting antiretroviral therapy. All receptors come from a man aged 25-45 years with HIV. CDR3s include the opening cysteine and the closing phenylalanine or tryptophan. A D gene is named only where the DNA matches it firmly. Where a row states a size, it is once, few, many or the class of an expanded clone; other rows omit it.

size	D	J	V	CDR3	DNA
-	-	TRBJ1-1	TRBV18	CASSLSGARNTEAFF	TGTGCCAGCTCACTTTCGGGGGCAAGGAACACTGAAGCTTTCTTT
-	-	TRBJ2-2	TRBV4-3	CASSQDPGSSPSNTGELFF	TGCGCCAGCAGCCAAGATCCAGGGAGCTCTCCATCGAACACCGGGGAGCTGTTTTTT
-	-	TRBJ1-5	TRBV30	CAWNQATNQPQHF	TGTGCCTGGAATCAGGCAACAAATCAGCCCCAGCATTTT
once	-	TRBJ1-2	TRBV11-2	CASSPGGRSSDYGYTF	TGTGCCAGCAGCCCGGGGGGGCGGTCCTCTGACTATGGCTACACCTTC
-	-	TRBJ1-1	TRBV15	CATSQQSNTEAFF	TGTGCCACCAGCCAACAGAGTAACACTGAAGCTTTCTTT
-	TRBD1	TRBJ1-2	TRBV10-3	CAISTRTGEGYTF	TGTGCCATCAGTACCCGGACAGGCGAGGGCTACACCTTC
-	TRBD1	TRBJ1-1	TRBV7-9	CASSETLGTGGADTEAFF	TGTGCCAGCAGCGAAACCCTAGGGACAGGGGGCGCGGACACTGAAGCTTTCTTT
-	TRBD1	TRBJ1-5	TRBV13	CASSAGQGSNQPQHF	TGTGCCAGCAGCGCGGGACAGGGAAGCAATCAGCCCCAGCATTTT
-	TRBD2	TRBJ2-5	TRBV6-5	CASSYSSGSSKTQYF	TGTGCCAGCAGTTACTCAAGCGGGAGCTCAAAGACCCAGTACTTC
-	-	TRBJ2-5	TRBV29-1	CSVVGKLRKETQYF	TGCAGCGTTGTGGGCAAATTGAGGAAAGAGACCCAGTACTTC
-	-	TRBJ1-1	TRBV2	CASRRQRNTEAFF	TGTGCCAGCAGAAGACAGAGAAACACTGAAGCTTTCTTT
-	-	TRBJ1-2	TRBV18	CATSVLSDYGYTF	TGTGCCACCTCCGTATTAAGTGACTATGGCTACACCTTC
-	-	TRBJ1-1	TRBV18	CASSPRQGDTEAFF	TGTGCCAGCTCACCGAGGCAGGGTGACACTGAAGCTTTCTTT
-	TRBD2	TRBJ2-7	TRBV7-9	CASSPGSGSSYEQYF	TGTGCCAGCAGCCCAGGCAGCGGGAGCTCCTACGAGCAGTACTTC
-	-	TRBJ1-6	TRBV2	CASSEKAGWSYNSPLHF	TGTGCCAGCAGTGAAAAGGCAGGTTGGTCCTATAATTCACCCCTCCACTTT
-	TRBD2	TRBJ2-1	TRBV7-9	CASSFALAGNYNEQFF	TGTGCCAGCAGCTTCGCACTAGCGGGGAATTACAATGAGCAGTTCTTC
-	-	TRBJ1-2	TRBV11-2	CASRQPGRTFNYGYTF	TGTGCCAGCAGGCAGCCGGGACGGACGTTTAACTATGGCTACACCTTC
-	-	TRBJ1-4	TRBV7-9	CASSPDQNEKLFF	TGTGCCAGCAGCCCAGATCAAAATGAAAAACTGTTTTTT
-	-	TRBJ2-1	TRBV19	CASSISDYAYNEQFF	TGTGCCAGTAGTATATCTGACTACGCCTACAATGAGCAGTTCTTC
-	-	TRBJ1-5	TRBV10-3	CAISESTPGIAGQPQHF	TGTGCCATCAGTGAGTCGACTCCGGGCATCGCAGGTCAGCCCCAGCATTTT
-	-	TRBJ2-2	TRBV6-1	CASQGLGELFF	TGTGCCAGCCAGGGACTCGGGGAGCTGTTTTTT
-	-	TRBJ2-2	TRBV10-1	CASSEYRNTGELFF	TGCGCCAGCAGTGAGTACAGAAACACCGGGGAGCTGTTTTTT
-	-	TRBJ1-6	TRBV9	CASSPEGTTNSPLHF	TGTGCCAGCAGCCCCGAGGGGACAACGAATTCACCCCTCCACTTT
-	TRBD1	TRBJ2-3	TRBV5-1	CASIDRDRLTDTQYF	TGCGCCAGCATCGACCGGGACAGACTTACAGATACGCAGTATTTT
-	-	TRBJ1-2	TRBV7-9	CASSLARAGSNGYTF	TGTGCCAGCAGCTTAGCCCGGGCCGGTTCGAATGGCTACACCTTC
-	TRBD2	TRBJ2-1	TRBV18	CASSPTLGAGEKNEQFF	TGTGCCAGCTCACCGACCTTGGGTGCGGGAGAGAAGAATGAGCAGTTCTTC
-	-	TRBJ2-7	TRBV25-1	CASSDPGAAGSQQYF	TGTGCCAGCAGTGACCCTGGTGCAGCCGGGTCCCAGCAGTACTTC
-	-	TRBJ1-2	TRBV5-1	CASSPEGGAVGYTF	TGCGCCAGCAGCCCCGAGGGGGGGGCAGTTGGCTACACCTTC
-	-	TRBJ2-7	TRBV30	CAWRWGSYEQYF	TGTGCCTGGAGGTGGGGTTCCTACGAGCAGTACTTC
-	-	TRBJ1-1	TRBV9	CASSVGGGVGDTEAFF	TGTGCCAGCAGCGTAGGAGGAGGAGTCGGGGACACTGAAGCTTTCTTT
-	-	TRBJ2-7	TRBV5-1	CASSLAGFDEQYF	TGCGCCAGCAGCTTGGCCGGCTTCGACGAGCAGTACTTC
-	TRBD1	TRBJ1-1	TRBV27	CASSFQGARRTEAFF	TGTGCCAGCAGTTTCCAGGGGGCGAGAAGGACTGAAGCTTTCTTT
-	-	TRBJ2-5	TRBV11-2	CASSLEGVGPVGETQYF	TGTGCCAGCAGCTTAGAGGGGGTGGGGCCAGTCGGGGAGACCCAGTACTTC
-	TRBD2	TRBJ2-1	TRBV19	CASSILTSGVNEQFF	TGTGCCAGTAGTATCTTAACTAGCGGGGTCAATGAGCAGTTCTTC
-	-	TRBJ2-7	TRBV5-6	CASSSSLRSYEQYF	TGTGCCAGCAGCTCCTCCTTGCGATCCTACGAGCAGTACTTC
-	TRBD1	TRBJ1-4	TRBV4-3	CASSQEWSLQGAEKLFF	TGCGCCAGCAGCCAAGAGTGGTCCCTACAGGGGGCTGAAAAACTGTTTTTT
-	-	TRBJ1-2	TRBV6-1	CAISESTSYGYTF	TGTGCCATCAGTGAGTCGACCAGCTATGGCTACACCTTC
-	-	TRBJ1-2	TRBV25-1	CASSEYESAADYGYTF	TGTGCCAGCAGTGAATATGAATCGGCGGCGGACTATGGCTACACCTTC
-	TRBD1	TRBJ2-7	TRBV28	CASSRTGAYEQYF	TGTGCCAGCAGTCGTACAGGGGCCTACGAGCAGTACTTC
-	TRBD1	TRBJ1-6	TRBV7-3	CASSLARPIGGTNSPLHF	TGTGCCAGCAGCTTAGCGAGACCGATAGGGGGCACAAATTCACCCCTCCACTTT
-	-	TRBJ1-2	TRBV4-1	CASSRSENYGYTF	TGCGCCAGCAGCCGTTCTGAAAACTATGGCTACACCTTC
-	-	TRBJ1-2	TRBV9	CASSVVEGEDLGYTF	TGTGCCAGCAGCGTAGTTGAGGGGGAGGATTTGGGCTACACCTTC
once	TRBD2	TRBJ2-5	TRBV10-2	CASSGSGGVETQYF	TGCGCCAGCAGTGGCAGCGGGGGTGTCGAGACCCAGTACTTC
-	-	TRBJ2-7	TRBV12-5	CASGSRQDYEQYF	TGTGCTAGTGGTTCCCGACAGGACTACGAGCAGTACTTC
-	-	TRBJ2-5	TRBV5-6	CASSGGAGTETQYF	TGTGCCAGCAGCGGGGGCGCAGGGACAGAGACCCAGTACTTC
once	-	TRBJ2-2	TRBV2	CASSEEGSGDTGELFF	TGTGCCAGCAGTGAAGAAGGTAGCGGAGACACCGGGGAGCTGTTTTTT
-	-	TRBJ2-1	TRBV9	CASSVDRRSVYNEQFF	TGTGCCAGCAGCGTAGATCGGCGGAGCGTCTACAATGAGCAGTTCTTC
-	TRBD1	TRBJ2-3	TRBV10-3	CAIRDRGADTQYF	TGTGCCATCCGGGACAGGGGCGCAGATACGCAGTATTTT
few	TRBD1	TRBJ2-4	TRBV7-9	CASSVSQGEGANIQYF	TGTGCCAGCAGCGTATCACAGGGAGAGGGGGCCAACATTCAGTACTTC